This T cell receptor beta chain was retrieved from a study of beta chain features in type 1 diabetes. Study results and limitations: Within each of all four CD4+ subsets, Type 1 diabetes patients had TCRB CDR3s that were moderately but significantly shorter.

TCRB transcripts that were expressed got sequenced, as all of the isolated RNA had been reverse transcribed. Assay: immunoSEQ multiplex PCR; the TCRdb copy retains only in-frame clones and omits some. The sample consists of nearly 700,000 clones, roughly 13% of them appearing once. Averaging about 116 mL, one heparinised blood draw came from each individual donor. CD4+ naive, central memory, regulatory and stem cell-like memory cells were sorted via CD45RO/CCR7/CD25/CD127/CD95/CD27. CDR1 and CDR2 from the germline V gene are SGHRS and YFSETQ. V lost 1 base to trimming and J lost 2 bases; unmatched junction nucleotides: 4. The CDR3 has 17 amino acids. There are a few counts of this clone. Antigen specificity is unknown.

The chain combines TRBV5-1 with TRBJ2-3; 13 nucleotides match TRBD2. Sequenced sample: naive CD4+ T cells from blood. This sequence originates from a man between 18 and 35 years old with type 1 diabetes. Written as DNA, the CDR3 is TGCGCCAGCAGCTTGACCGGGACTAGCGGGGTCACAGATACGCAGTATTTT. It yields the protein CASSLTGTSGVTDTQYF. Supplemented by reference TRBV5-1 and TRBJ2-3, the full variable domain reads KAGVTQTPRYLIKTRGQQVTLSCSPISGHRSVSWYQQTPGQGLQFLFEYFSETQRNKGNFPGRFSGRQFSNSRSEMNVSTLELGDSALYLCASSLTGTSGVTDTQYFGPGTRLTVL.